In its sample, the clone carrying this T cell receptor beta chain was seen a few times. The target antigen is unknown. These data come from a study of OX40 agonist ivuxolimab in advanced cancers. Study-wide points: At 0.1 to 3.0 mg/kg, CD4+ and CD8+ blood T cells expanded clonally by week 6. Antigen specificity was not determined for the expanded peripheral T cells.

The CDR3 has 15 amino acids. Germline lookup yields CDR1 SNHLY and CDR2 FYNNEI. J lost 2 bases, V lost 4 bases, and 4 bases had no gene match. Sequencing used immunoSEQ multiplex PCR; TCRdb keeps in-frame clones, though not all of them. The sample holds over 45,000 clones, roughly 80% seen once. This clonotype was sampled from an adult with an advanced solid tumor such as melanoma, head and neck, liver or kidney cancer. The chain couples TRBV2 to TRBJ2-3, with 9 bases lining up with TRBD1. The sample here was CD4+ or CD8+ T cells sorted from blood, taken in a trial of the OX40 agonist ivuxolimab. In DNA form, the CDR3 reads TGTGCCAGCAGTGGACAGGGGGTGTCCACAGATACGCAGTATTTT. Residues: CASSGQGVSTDTQYF.